The clone carrying this T cell receptor (beta chain) was found many times. This entry belongs to a study of regulatory T cells in long-lasting Graves disease. TCR beta libraries were built with iRepertoire HTBI primers and Arm-PCR of CDR3 regions. MiXCR was run by TCRdb on the multiplex PCR reads, yielding one entry per CDR3 protein. The sample contains approximately 230,000 distinct CDR3 sequences, 15% to 20% of which appear only once. Germline assignment: CDR1 SGHNT and CDR2 YYREEE (reference sequence). V lost 3 bases, J lost 4 bases, and 8 bases stayed unmatched. This CDR3 region has 15 residues. The time point is: newly diagnosed GD, antithyroid drugs for less than 3 months. The TCR library was made from RNA that had been extracted from PBMCs in TRIzol.

The sequence came from a female donor with Graves disease. The rearrangement links TRBV5-4 to TRBJ2-7; 9 nucleotides agree with TRBD1. The sequencing used peripheral blood mononuclear cells (PBMCs), collected at new diagnosis, from a patient treated with antithyroid drugs. CDR3 nucleotide sequence: TGTGCCAGCAGCTCCGGGACAGGGAGGGGATACGAGCAGTACTTC. Its translation: CASSSGTGRGYEQYF.